The clone carrying this T cell receptor (beta chain) was seen only a few times. Its antigen is unidentified. A mixed TRB-A/B primer pool amplified rearranged TRB by multiplex touch-down PCR. MiXCR, run by TCRdb on the multiplex PCR reads, gives a single entry per CDR3 protein. This repertoire shows some 11,000 distinct CDR3 sequences, about 42% found once; its top ten account for 6.5% to 8%. Amplification of TCR beta used genomic DNA extracted from peripheral blood. The data stem from a study of T cell repertoires in aging, cancer and after chemotherapy. Study summary: Donors were grouped into six age bands spanning 30 or younger through 70 or older. Healthy donor repertoires were recorded over several months to years and showed clear clonal overlap. Study-wide points: Across the chemotherapy interval, each cancer cohort showed higher median generation probability, suggesting thymic rebound. Age-matched healthy donors had significantly more diverse, less clonal blood TCR repertoires than untreated cancer patients.

The sequenced sample consisted of blood. The receptor comes from a human donor in good health.

CDR3 coding DNA: TGTGCCAGCAGCTTGATAACTAGAAACGGGGAGCTGTTTTTT. Translating gives CASSLITRNGELFF. The rearrangement uses TRBV5-6 and TRBJ2-2, with a possible D match to TRBD2 (5 bases). Trimming left V 1 base short and J 7 bases short, with 11 bases between. The CDR3 consists of 14 residues. CDR1 and CDR2 from the germline V gene are SGHDT and YYEEEE.